A single sample gave rise to the 15 T cell receptor beta chains below, sequenced in a study of cytomegalovirus exposure and HLA in healthy donors (dated by TCRdb to 2017 to 2019). Library construction relied on the immunoSEQ multiplex PCR assay. The multiplex PCR relied on a mix of 60 forward primers for TCR Vbeta segments and 13 reverse primers for TCR Jbeta segments. TCRdb re-hosts the immuneACCESS table, in-frame sequences only. Its copies lack some clones; in the studies checked, an unresolved V gene accounts for under half of them, and the cause for the rest is not known. The table for this sample lists 170,000 or so clones; almost 85% of them were counted only once. Of the sample, 0.35% to 0.45% is held by the ten largest clones. Sequencing was performed on PBMCs. These receptors were taken from a boy aged 2-15 years in good health and CMV-seronegative.

The chain uses TRBV4-1 and TRBJ2-1; 7 bases fit TRBD2. J lost 12 bases, V lost 1 base, and 6 bases had no gene match. This CDR3 has 13 residues. Germline V gives CDR1 MGHRA, CDR2 YSYEKL. The CDR3 sequence is CASSQGLAVGQFF. For the CDR3, the DNA is TGCGCCAGCAGCCAAGGACTAGCAGTCGGGCAGTTCTTC.

The chain uses TRBV29-1 and TRBJ2-5, with a possible D match to TRBD1 (5 bases). V dropped 2 bases and J dropped 4 bases, with 17 bases sitting between them. This CDR3 has 15 amino acids. The germline V gene encodes CDR1 SQVTM and CDR2 ANQGSEA. The chain's CDR3 is CSVEYPTVLVETQYF. CDR3 coding DNA: TGCAGCGTTGAATACCCGACAGTTTTGGTAGAGACCCAGTACTTC.

The rearrangement joins TRBV4-2 to TRBJ2-3; 8 bases agree with TRBD1. Trimming at V came to 3 bases and at J to 2 bases, leaving 7 bases not matched to a gene. Germline V gives CDR1 LGHNA, CDR2 YNFKEQ. The CDR3 loop spans 16 amino acids. The CDR3 region is CASSQEQGVPTDTQYF. CDR3 bases: TGTGCCAGCAGCCAGGAACAGGGGGTCCCCACAGATACGCAGTATTTT.

This clone is a singleton in its sample. V is TRBV30 and J is TRBJ2-5; D remains unclear. The better agreement between TRBJ2-7 and the DNA end casts doubt on the J call. This CDR3 is built from 13 residues. In germline, CDR1 is GTSNPN, CDR2 SVGIG (reference sequence). The CDR3 sequence is CAWSELTNYEQYF. The CDR3 DNA is TGTGCCTGGAGTGAGTTGACCAACTACGAGCAGTACTTC.

In its sample, this clone was seen a few times. This sequence joins TRBV11-2 and TRBJ2-1; 7 bases are a match to TRBD2. Germline V CDR1 and CDR2: SGHAT, FQNNGV. The ends lost 4 bases at V and 5 bases at J; junction bases unmatched: 11. The CDR3 covers 16 residues. CDR3 coding DNA: TGTGCCAGCAGCTCGCCCCCTGGGACTACCCACAATGAGCAGTTCTTC. This translates into CASSSPPGTTHNEQFF.

Written as DNA, the CDR3 is TGTGCCAGCAGCTTTAAGACGCGAGGTGGGGAGCAGTACTTC. This sequence encodes CASSFKTRGGEQYF. The chain links TRBV7-8 to TRBJ2-7; D uncertain. The V and J ends lost 3 bases and 7 bases respectively, with 16 bases between them. From germline, CDR1 is SGHVS and CDR2 FQNEAQ. The CDR3 sequence is 14 residues long. The full variable domain, rest sourced from reference TRBV7-8 and TRBJ2-7, is GAGVSQSPRYKVAKRGQDVALRCDPISGHVSLFWYQQALGQGPEFLTYFQNEAQLDKSGLPSDRFFAERPEGSVSTLKIQRTQQEDSAVYLCASSFKTRGGEQYFGPGTRLTVT.

The gene calls are TRBV29-1 and TRBJ2-2, with D possibly matching TRBD1 (5 bases). The V gene lost 2 bases and the J gene lost 7 bases, with 11 bases spanning the gap. The CDR3 is 13 amino acids. CDR1 SQVTM and CDR2 ANQGSEA come from the germline V gene. CDR3 bases: TGCAGCGTTGAAAGGGGTAGTGGCGGGGAGCTGTTTTTT. Its translation is CSVERGSGGELFF.

J is TRBJ2-2 and V is TRBV27, with D perhaps matching TRBD1 (5 bases). CDR3 length: 14 amino acids. Germline V gene lookup returns CDR1 MNHEY and CDR2 SMNVEV (reference sequence). Trimming took 2 bases from V and 5 from J, leaving 9 bases between them. For the CDR3, the DNA is TGTGCCAGCAGTTTAAACAGGAGAACCGGGGAGCTGTTTTTT. It specifies CASSLNRRTGELFF.

CDR3 coding DNA: TGTGCCAGCAGTTTGGCGGCCTCAAGCTCCTACGAGCAGTACTTC. The encoded protein is CASSLAASSSYEQYF. V usage is TRBV6-5 and J usage is TRBJ2-7, with D hard to call. This CDR3 region has 15 residues. Germline values: CDR1 MNHEY, CDR2 SVGAGI. V shed 4 bases and J shed 0 bases, with 13 bases lying between them.

This clone was seen more than once but under ten times. This rearrangement joins TRBV5-1 to TRBJ1-1; D not certain. V lost 4 bases and J 0 bases, leaving 7 bases between the germline ends. Germline assignment: CDR1 SGHRS and CDR2 YFSETQ. This CDR3 spans 13 amino acids. As DNA, the CDR3 is TGCGCCAGCAGCGGCGACATGAACACTGAAGCTTTCTTT. It specifies CASSGDMNTEAFF. Combining the CDR3 with reference TRBV5-1 and TRBJ1-1 gives the whole variable domain KAGVTQTPRYLIKTRGQQVTLSCSPISGHRSVSWYQQTPGQGLQFLFEYFSETQRNKGNFPGRFSGRQFSNSRSEMNVSTLELGDSALYLCASSGDMNTEAFFGQGTRLTVV.

The CDR3: CASTYTGLTEAFF. The CDR3 bases are TGTGCCAGCACCTACACGGGACTCACTGAAGCTTTCTTT. This sequence joins TRBV6-6 and TRBJ1-1, with D perhaps TRBD1 (5 bases). Germline V gene sequence: CDR1 MNHNY, CDR2 SVGAGI (reference sequence). This CDR3 has 13 amino acids. Trimming took off 7 bases at V and 4 bases at J, with 13 bases between the two ends.

The chain employs TRBV13 and TRBJ2-7, with 9 bases that match TRBD2. CDR3 length: 16 residues. The V segment lost 2 bases and the J segment 2 bases; nucleotides outside the gene matches: 7. Germline CDR1 is PRHDT and CDR2 is FYEKMQ (reference sequence). The CDR3 reads CASSLLTSGAAYEQYF. DNA for the CDR3: TGTGCCAGCAGCTTATTGACTAGCGGAGCGGCCTACGAGCAGTACTTC.

The chain combines TRBV6-5 with TRBJ2-7, with D hard to call. V lost 2 bases, J lost 4 bases, and 18 bases lay in between. The CDR3 covers 16 residues. Germline V gives CDR1 MNHEY, CDR2 SVGAGI. The CDR3 loop is CASSYGFQRRVYEQYF. CDR3 sequence (DNA): TGTGCCAGCAGTTACGGTTTCCAACGGAGAGTTTACGAGCAGTACTTC.

V and J are TRBV9 and TRBJ2-1, with 7 bases lining up with TRBD2. The CDR3 runs to 14 residues. The trim removed 10 bases at V and 7 bases at J, leaving 14 bases unmatched. Germline CDR1 reads SGDLS; CDR2 reads YYNGEE. The CDR3 coding sequence is TGTGCCTCCCGCCGAGGAGGGAGGGAGAATGAGCAGTTCTTC. This sequence encodes CASRRGGRENEQFF.

The rearrangement links TRBV5-6 to TRBJ2-7, with TRBD2 matching over 10 bases. J was trimmed by 4 bases and V by 2 bases; bases with no gene match: 3. The CDR3 covers 14 residues. Germline V CDR1 and CDR2: SGHDT, YYEEEE. The CDR3 nucleotides are TGTGCCAGCAGCTTCGGGACTAGCGTGTACGAGCAGTACTTC. This translates into CASSFGTSVYEQYF.